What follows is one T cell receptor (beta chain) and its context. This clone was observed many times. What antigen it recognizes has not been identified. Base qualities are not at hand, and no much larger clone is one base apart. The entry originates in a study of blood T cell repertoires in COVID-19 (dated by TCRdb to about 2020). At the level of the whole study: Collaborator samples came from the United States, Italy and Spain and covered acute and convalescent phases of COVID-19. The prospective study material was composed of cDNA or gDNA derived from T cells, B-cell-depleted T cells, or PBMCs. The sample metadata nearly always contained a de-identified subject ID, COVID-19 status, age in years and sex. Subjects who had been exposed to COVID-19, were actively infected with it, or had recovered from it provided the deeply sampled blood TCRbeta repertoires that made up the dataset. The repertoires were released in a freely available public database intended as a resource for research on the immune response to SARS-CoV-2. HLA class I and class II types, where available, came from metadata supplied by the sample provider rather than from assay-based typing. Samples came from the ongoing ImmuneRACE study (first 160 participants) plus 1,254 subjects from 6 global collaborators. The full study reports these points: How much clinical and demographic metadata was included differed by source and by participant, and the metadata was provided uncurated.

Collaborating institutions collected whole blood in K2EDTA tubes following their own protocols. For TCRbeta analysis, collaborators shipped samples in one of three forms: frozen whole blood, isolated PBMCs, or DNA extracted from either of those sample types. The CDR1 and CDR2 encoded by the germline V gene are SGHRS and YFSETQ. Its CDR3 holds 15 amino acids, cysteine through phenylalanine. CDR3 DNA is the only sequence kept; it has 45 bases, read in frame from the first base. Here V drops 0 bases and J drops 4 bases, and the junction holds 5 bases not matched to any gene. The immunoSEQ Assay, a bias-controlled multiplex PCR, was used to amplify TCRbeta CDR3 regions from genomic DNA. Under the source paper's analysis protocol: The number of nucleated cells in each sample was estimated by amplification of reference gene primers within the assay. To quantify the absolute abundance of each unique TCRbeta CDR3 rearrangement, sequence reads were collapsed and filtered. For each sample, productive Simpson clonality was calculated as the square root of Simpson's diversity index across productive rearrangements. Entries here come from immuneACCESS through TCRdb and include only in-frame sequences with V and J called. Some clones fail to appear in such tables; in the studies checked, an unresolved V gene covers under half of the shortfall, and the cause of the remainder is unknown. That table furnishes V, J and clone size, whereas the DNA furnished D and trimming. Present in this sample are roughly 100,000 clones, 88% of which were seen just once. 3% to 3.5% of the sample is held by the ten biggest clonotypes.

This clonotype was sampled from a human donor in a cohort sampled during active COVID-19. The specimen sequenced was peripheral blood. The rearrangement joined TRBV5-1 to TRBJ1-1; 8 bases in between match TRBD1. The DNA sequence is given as TGCGCCAGCAGCTTGGTACTTACAGGGGGCACTGAAGCTTTCTTT. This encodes CASSLVLTGGTEAFF.